The T cell receptor (beta chain) described here comes from a study of T cell responses to AZD1222 COVID-19 vaccine. Study-wide findings and caveats: Distributed over spike, vaccine-associated CD4 TCRs predominated at 160-218 and 743-854. Seropositive at baseline were only 5 to 7 AZD1222 recipients. Sampling captured repertoires only after the peak T cell response.

This clone came up a few times. No antigen is known for it. A read error may produce the germline difference seen at one junction end. Sequencing used immunoSEQ multiplex PCR; TCRdb keeps in-frame clones, though not all of them. The table has 97,000 or so clones, roughly 86% seen once. Germline assignment: CDR1 SGHRS and CDR2 YFSETQ. This CDR3 spans 15 amino acids. This rearrangement joins TRBV5-1 to TRBJ1-4, with 8 positions matching TRBD1. The clonotype was recovered from an adult in good health. The specimen comprised peripheral blood, sampled on day 0 of AZD1222 vaccination. The CDR3 region is CARGVGRTGSGKTVF. DNA for the CDR3: TGCGCCAGGGGCGTAGGTCGGACAGGGTCGGGAAAAACTGTTTTT.